The next 22 T cell receptor beta chains were all read from a single sample in a study of T cell responses to AZD1222 COVID-19 vaccine. The repertoire was sequenced with immunoSEQ multiplex PCR; TCRdb's copy has only in-frame clones and lacks some. The sample holds 200,000 or so clones; 85% to 95% are singletons and the top ten take roughly 0.99%. Sequenced material: peripheral blood, taken 28 days after the second AZD1222 dose. The receptors stem from an adult who received the AZD1222 COVID-19 vaccine.

The chain is built from TRBV10-1 and TRBJ2-7; 9 bases map to TRBD1. Germline loops: CDR1 WNHNN, CDR2 SYGVQD (reference sequence). With V trimmed by 3 bases and J by 5 bases, 8 bases remained unmatched. The CDR3 loop spans 15 amino acids. CDR3 protein: CASSDPGTGLDEQYF. CDR3 nucleotides: TGCGCCAGCAGTGACCCCGGGACAGGGCTCGACGAGCAGTACTTC.

V usage is TRBV5-1 and J usage is TRBJ2-6, with D possibly matching TRBD2 (6 bases). The CDR3 has 18 amino acids. CDR1 is SGHRS, CDR2 YFSETQ, per germline. V was shortened by 2 bases and J by 0 bases, with 15 bases between the two germline ends. The CDR3: CASSFSPDYASGANVLTF. CDR3 sequence (DNA): TGCGCCAGCAGCTTCTCTCCGGACTACGCCTCTGGGGCCAACGTCCTGACTTTC.

The chain couples TRBV9 to TRBJ2-3; D perhaps matches TRBD2 (6 bases). V lost 3 bases and J 0 bases, leaving 11 bases between the germline ends. The CDR3 has 15 residues. The V gene's germline CDR1 is SGDLS and CDR2 YYNGEE. The CDR3 DNA follows: TGTGCCAGCAGCGCACTAGGAGGGAGCACAGATACGCAGTATTTT. It translates to CASSALGGSTDTQYF.

V and J are TRBV10-3 and TRBJ2-7, with 11 bases matching TRBD1. V gave up 3 bases and J gave up 4 bases; unmatched junction bases: 5. Germline loops: CDR1 ENHRY, CDR2 SYGVKD. The CDR3 totals 15 residues. CDR3 in DNA: TGTGCCATCAGTGACCGGACAGGGGGCTCGTACGAGCAGTACTTC. Amino acids: CAISDRTGGSYEQYF.

J is TRBJ1-1 and V is TRBV18; no firm D call. This CDR3 comprises 14 residues. Germline CDR1 KGHSH, CDR2 LQKENI. Trimming cost V 3 bases and J 2 bases, with 10 bases left between them. The CDR3: CASSPAAYNTEAFF. The CDR3, as DNA: TGTGCCAGCTCACCGGCCGCTTACAACACTGAAGCTTTCTTT.

The CDR3 region is CATSDPSSTYEQYF. The CDR3 DNA reads TGTGCCACCAGTGACCCAAGCAGTACCTACGAGCAGTACTTC. The chain employs TRBV24-1 and TRBJ2-7, with D unresolved. This CDR3 is 14 amino acids long. Germline V lookup: CDR1 KGHDR, CDR2 SFDVKD. V was pared by 4 bases and J by 2 bases, with 11 bases between.

This chain joins TRBV6-2 or TRBV6-3 and TRBJ2-3; 12 bases are shared with TRBD2. The CDR3 loop spans 17 amino acids. The germline gives CDR1 MNHEY, CDR2 SVGEGT. The ends lost 5 bases at V and 4 bases at J; junction bases unmatched: 10. In nucleotides, the CDR3 is TGTGCCAGCAGTCCGCTTCTAGCGGGGGGGCCCGCAGATACGCAGTATTTT. It codes for CASSPLLAGGPADTQYF.

The rearrangement joins TRBV10-3 to TRBJ2-6; D unresolved. This CDR3 contains 14 residues. Between the trimmed V and J ends, which lost 2 bases and 1 base, there was a span of 3 bases. Germline V gene sequence: CDR1 ENHRY, CDR2 SYGVKD. The CDR3 spells CAISEGSGANVLTF. CDR3 DNA: TGTGCCATCAGTGAGGGATCTGGGGCCAACGTCCTGACTTTC.

This chain joins TRBV28 and TRBJ2-2, with 11 bases lining up with TRBD1. The V segment lost 6 bases and the J segment 4 bases; nucleotides outside the gene matches: 7. Germline lookup yields CDR1 MDHEN and CDR2 SYDVKM. This CDR3 has 16 amino acids. The CDR3 nucleotides read TGTGCCAGCAGGGAACCGGACAGGGGGCGCACCGGGGAGCTGTTTTTT. As protein: CASREPDRGRTGELFF.

The rearrangement joins TRBV21-1 to TRBJ2-3; whether TRBD1, the table's D call, matches the DNA was not checked. TRBV21-1 is a listed pseudogene. The CDR3 is made up of 17 amino acids. The CDR3 region has the DNA TGTGCCAGCAGCAAGTGGGCCAAGCTGAGACCCACAGATACGCAGTATTTT. It is translated as CASSKWAKLRPTDTQYF.

This clone was seen only once. The rearrangement joins TRBV27 to TRBJ2-6; the D is unclear. The CDR3 has 19 residues. Looked up from germline, CDR1 is MNHEY and CDR2 is SMNVEV (reference sequence). V lost 4 bases, J lost 0 bases, and 19 bases lay in between. In DNA, the CDR3 is TGTGCCAGCAGTTCCATCTCGCGAAGGTGGAGCTCTGGGGCCAACGTCCTGACTTTC. This sequence encodes CASSSISRRWSSGANVLTF.

V and J are TRBV24-1 and TRBJ1-5, with a tentative D call TRBD1 (6 bases). The CDR3 contains 13 residues. The V gene's germline CDR1 is KGHDR and CDR2 SFDVKD. Trimming left V 7 bases short and J 4 bases short, with 10 bases between. This chain's CDR3 is CATSPGENQPQHF. The CDR3 DNA follows: TGTGCCACCAGCCCAGGGGAAAATCAGCCCCAGCATTTT.

J is TRBJ2-2 and V is TRBV14; D gene unclear. Germline values: CDR1 SGHDN, CDR2 FVKESK. The CDR3 sequence is 15 residues long. V was trimmed by 4 bases and J by 0 bases, leaving 9 bases between them. This CDR3 reads CASSPRTTNTGELFF. The CDR3, as DNA: TGTGCCAGCAGCCCTCGGACGACGAACACCGGGGAGCTGTTTTTT. The complete variable domain, with remaining parts taken from reference TRBV14 and TRBJ2-2, reads EAGVTQFPSHSVIEKGQTVTLRCDPISGHDNLYWYRRVMGKEIKFLLHFVKESKQDESGMPNNRFLAERTGGTYSTLKVQPAELEDSGVYFCASSPRTTNTGELFFGEGSRLTVL.

The chain uses TRBV18 and TRBJ2-7, with D uncertain. In germline, CDR1 is KGHSH, CDR2 LQKENI. The CDR3 runs 12 residues. Trimming shortened V by 1 base and J by 3 bases, and 4 bases separated the two germline ends. The CDR3 loop reads CASSPQNYEQYF. As DNA, the CDR3 is TGTGCCAGCTCACCACAGAACTACGAGCAGTACTTC.

In DNA form, the CDR3 reads TGTGCCAGCAGTGTGCCAGGGGCAGATACGCAGTATTTT. Its protein product is CASSVPGADTQYF. V is TRBV25-1 and J is TRBJ2-3, with a weak D call TRBD1 (6 bases). CDR3 length equals 13 residues. Per the germline V gene, CDR1 is MGHDK and CDR2 is SYGVNS. Trimming took off 4 bases at V and 4 bases at J, with 9 bases between the two ends. The complete variable domain, with remaining parts taken from reference TRBV25-1 and TRBJ2-3, reads EADIYQTPRYLVIGTGKKITLECSQTMGHDKMYWYQQDPGMELHLIHYSYGVNSTEKGDLSSESTVSRIRTEHFPLTLESARPSHTSQYLCASSVPGADTQYFGPGTRLTVL.

This rearrangement joins TRBV7-9 to TRBJ2-3; 12 positions match TRBD2. The CDR3 has 19 residues. CDR1 is SEHNR and CDR2 is FQNEAQ in the germline V gene (reference sequence). Unmatched junction bases numbered 7, after V lost 0 bases and J lost 0 bases. CDR3 residues: CASSLASSGGARSTDTQYF. The CDR3 bases are TGTGCCAGCAGCTTAGCTTCTAGCGGGGGGGCCCGTAGCACAGATACGCAGTATTTT.

This clone was recorded only once. The chain recombines TRBV19 with TRBJ2-2; D remains ambiguous. Deletions cut 4 bases from V and 2 bases from J, with 8 bases between. Germline CDR1 and CDR2: LNHDA and SQIVND (reference sequence). The CDR3 sequence is 14 residues long. The CDR3 reads CASSTKGNTGELFF. The CDR3, as DNA: TGTGCCAGTAGTACTAAGGGAAACACCGGGGAGCTGTTTTTT.

V usage is TRBV5-5 and J usage is TRBJ2-5, with D possibly matching TRBD1 (5 bases). Trimming removed 4 bases at V and 2 bases at J, with 15 bases between. Per the germline V gene, CDR1 is SGHKS and CDR2 is YYEKEE (reference sequence). The CDR3 has 15 amino acids. DNA for the CDR3: TGTGCCAGCAGCCAAACAGGACCGCTACAAGAGACCCAGTACTTC. As protein: CASSQTGPLQETQYF.

The chain carries TRBV6-5 and TRBJ1-2; maybe TRBD1 (6 bases). Germline loops: CDR1 MNHEY, CDR2 SVGAGI. V gave up 6 bases and J gave up 4 bases, with 18 bases separating them. The CDR3 sequence is 15 residues long. The CDR3 sequence: CASRDPGVGTYGYTF. The CDR3 coding sequence is TGTGCCAGCAGGGACCCAGGGGTAGGGACCTATGGCTACACCTTC.

This rearrangement joins TRBV5-8 to TRBJ2-3, with D unresolved. Germline-derived CDR1 and CDR2 are SGHTS and YDEGEE. This CDR3 is 15 amino acids long. V lost 3 bases, J lost 2 bases, and 13 bases lay in between. CDR3 bases: TGTGCCAGCAGCTCAACTAACGGTTACACAGATACGCAGTATTTT. Its translation: CASSSTNGYTDTQYF. The variable domain in full, completed from reference TRBV5-8 and TRBJ2-3, reads EAGVTQSPTHLIKTRGQQATLRCSPISGHTSVYWYQQALGLGLQFLLWYDEGEERNRGNFPPRFSGRQFPNYSSELNVNALELEDSALYLCASSSTNGYTDTQYFGPGTRLTVL.

The chain couples TRBV7-3 to TRBJ1-2; possible D gene TRBD1, 5 bases. Germline lookup yields CDR1 SGHTA and CDR2 FQGTGA. V lost 1 base, J lost 8 bases, and 17 bases lay in between. CDR3 size: 15 residues. The CDR3 DNA sequence: TGTGCCAGCAGCTTAATGGCAGGGACGAGCGCAGGCTACACCTTC. It is translated as CASSLMAGTSAGYTF.

The V gene is TRBV4-3, the J gene TRBJ1-1; D is unresolved. The CDR3 sequence is 15 residues long. Germline CDR1 is LGHNA and CDR2 is YSLEER. V lost 1 base and J 2 bases, leaving 11 bases between the germline ends. The CDR3 region is CASSQALSGNTEAFF. The CDR3 DNA follows: TGCGCCAGCAGCCAAGCATTGTCAGGAAACACTGAAGCTTTCTTT.